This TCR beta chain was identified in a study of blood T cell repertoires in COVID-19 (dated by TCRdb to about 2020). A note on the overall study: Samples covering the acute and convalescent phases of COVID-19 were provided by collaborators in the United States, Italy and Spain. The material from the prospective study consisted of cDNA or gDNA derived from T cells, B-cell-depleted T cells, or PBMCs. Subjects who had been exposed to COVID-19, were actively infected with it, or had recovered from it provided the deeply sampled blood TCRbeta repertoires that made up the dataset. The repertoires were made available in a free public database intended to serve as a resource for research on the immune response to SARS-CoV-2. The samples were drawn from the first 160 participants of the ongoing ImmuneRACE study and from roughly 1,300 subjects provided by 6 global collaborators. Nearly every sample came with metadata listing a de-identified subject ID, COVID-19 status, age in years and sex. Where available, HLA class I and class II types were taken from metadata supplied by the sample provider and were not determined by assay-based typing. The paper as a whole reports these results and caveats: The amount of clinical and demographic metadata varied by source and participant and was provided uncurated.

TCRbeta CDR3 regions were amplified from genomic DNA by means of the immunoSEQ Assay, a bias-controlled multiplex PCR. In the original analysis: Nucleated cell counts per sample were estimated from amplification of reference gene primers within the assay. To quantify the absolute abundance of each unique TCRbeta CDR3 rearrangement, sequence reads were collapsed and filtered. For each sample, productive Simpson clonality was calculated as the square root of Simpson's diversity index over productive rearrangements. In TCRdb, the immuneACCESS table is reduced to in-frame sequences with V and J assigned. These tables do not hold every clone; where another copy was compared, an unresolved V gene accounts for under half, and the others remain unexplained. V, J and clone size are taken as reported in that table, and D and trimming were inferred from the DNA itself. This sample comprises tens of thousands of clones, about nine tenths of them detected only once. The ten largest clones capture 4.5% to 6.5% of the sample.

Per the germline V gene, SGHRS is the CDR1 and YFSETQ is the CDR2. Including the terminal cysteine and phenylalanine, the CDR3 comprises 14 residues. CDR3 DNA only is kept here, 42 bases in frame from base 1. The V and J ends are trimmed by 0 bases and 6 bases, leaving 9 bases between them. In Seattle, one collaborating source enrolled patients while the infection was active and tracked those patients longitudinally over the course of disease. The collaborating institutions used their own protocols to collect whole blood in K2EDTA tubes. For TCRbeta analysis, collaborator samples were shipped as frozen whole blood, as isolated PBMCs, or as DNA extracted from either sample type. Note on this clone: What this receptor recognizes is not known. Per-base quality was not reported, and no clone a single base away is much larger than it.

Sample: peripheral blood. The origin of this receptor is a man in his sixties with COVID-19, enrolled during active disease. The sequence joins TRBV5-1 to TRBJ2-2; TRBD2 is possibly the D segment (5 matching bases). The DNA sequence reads TGCGCCAGCAGCTTGGACCCGGAGGCCGGGGAGCTGTTTTTT. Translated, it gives CASSLDPEAGELFF.